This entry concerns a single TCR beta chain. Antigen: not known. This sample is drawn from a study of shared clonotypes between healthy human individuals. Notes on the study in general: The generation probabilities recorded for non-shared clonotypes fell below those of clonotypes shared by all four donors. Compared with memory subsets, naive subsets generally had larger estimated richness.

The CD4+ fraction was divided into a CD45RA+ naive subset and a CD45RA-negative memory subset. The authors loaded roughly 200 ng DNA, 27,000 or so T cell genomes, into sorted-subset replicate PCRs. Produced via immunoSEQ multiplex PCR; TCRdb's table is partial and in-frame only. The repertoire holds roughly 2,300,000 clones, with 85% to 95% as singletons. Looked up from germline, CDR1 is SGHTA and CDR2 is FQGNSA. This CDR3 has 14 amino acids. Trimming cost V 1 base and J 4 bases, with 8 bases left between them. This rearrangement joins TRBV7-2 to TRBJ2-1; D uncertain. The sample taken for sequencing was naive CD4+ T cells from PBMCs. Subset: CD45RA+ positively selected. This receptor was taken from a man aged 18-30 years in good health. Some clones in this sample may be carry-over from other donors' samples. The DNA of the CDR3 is TGTGCCAGCAGCTTAGGGAGTGGGTACAATGAGCAGTTCTTC. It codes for CASSLGSGYNEQFF.